A single TCR beta chain is shown here with its context. Produced via immunoSEQ multiplex PCR; TCRdb's table is partial and in-frame only. The sample lists 50,000 to 70,000 clones; 70% to 80% were seen once. This sample was taken from a study of blood T cell repertoires in COVID-19. Trimming cost V 4 bases and J 2 bases, with 11 bases left between them. The CDR3 runs to 14 residues. Germline CDR1 and CDR2: MGHRA and YSYEKL. The clonotype originates from a man in his forties or fifties with active or convalescent COVID-19. The chain employs TRBV4-1 and TRBJ1-2, with D maybe TRBD1 (6 bases). The sequenced sample was peripheral blood. This CDR3 is CASSPPGENYGYTF. The CDR3 DNA is TGCGCCAGCAGCCCTCCAGGGGAGAACTATGGCTACACCTTC.